These 31 T cell receptor beta chains came from one sample sequenced in a study of Ad26.COV2.S vaccination and SARS-CoV-2 variants. Sequencing used immunoSEQ multiplex PCR; TCRdb keeps in-frame clones, though not all of them. The sample records 360,000 or so clones, roughly 84% being singletons. Treatment in this sample: around 19 received Ad26.COV2.S at low or high dose, single or two shots; 5 received placebo; per-sample allocation not given. The investigators took samples on day 63 after the first vaccine or placebo injection. The sequences come from peripheral blood, collected in a trial of Ad26.COV2.S vaccine versus placebo. Receptor source: a person between 18 and 65 years old who received the Ad26.COV2.S COVID-19 vaccine or a placebo.

V usage is TRBV6-5 and J usage is TRBJ1-1; 8 nucleotides line up with TRBD1. The trim removed 6 bases at V and 4 bases at J, leaving 4 bases unmatched. Per the germline V gene, CDR1 is MNHEY and CDR2 is SVGAGI. CDR3 length: 13 residues. CDR3 sequence: CASRTGAGTEAFF. The CDR3 coding sequence is TGTGCCAGCAGGACAGGGGCCGGCACTGAAGCTTTCTTT.

Points on this clone: A far larger clone is one base from this, pointing to a likely read error. CDR3 bases: TGTGCCAGCAGCCCCACGAACACTGAAGCTTTCTTT. Translated, it gives CASSPTNTEAFF. The chain has TRBV6-5 and TRBJ1-1; D is ambiguous. Trimming took 6 bases from V and 1 from J, leaving 6 bases between them. CDR1 and CDR2 (germline): MNHEY, SVGAGI. The CDR3 spans 12 residues.

The V and J genes are TRBV11-2 and TRBJ2-1; maybe TRBD2 (5 bases). V lost 5 bases and J lost 10, with 15 bases in between. CDR3 size: 13 residues. The V gene's germline CDR1 is SGHAT and CDR2 FQNNGV. CDR3 residues: CASSPRDRKEQFF. CDR3 DNA: TGTGCCAGCAGCCCCCGGGATCGCAAGGAGCAGTTCTTC.

With regard to this clone: Different DNA sequences within this sample yield the same CDR3. The chain recombines TRBV7-9 with TRBJ1-2; D remains ambiguous. From germline, CDR1 is SEHNR and CDR2 FQNEAQ (reference sequence). The CDR3 length is 10 residues. V dropped 1 base and J dropped 7 bases, with 1 base sitting between them. CDR3 sequence reads: CASSLVGYTF. CDR3 nucleotides: TGTGCCAGCAGCTTAGTTGGCTACACCTTC.

CDR3 in DNA: TGCGCCAGCAGCTCGGAGACGGGAAATAATTCACCCCTCCACTTT. Its translation: CASSSETGNNSPLHF. The rearrangement links TRBV5-1 to TRBJ1-6; D gene ambiguous. Looked up from germline, CDR1 is SGHRS and CDR2 is YFSETQ. There are 15 residues in the CDR3. Between the trimmed V and J ends, which lost 3 bases and 5 bases, there was a span of 12 bases.

This clone occurred once. The gene calls are TRBV7-9 and TRBJ2-5; 7 nucleotides agree with TRBD1. V lost 5 bases, J lost 9 bases, and 15 bases stayed unmatched. Per the germline V gene, CDR1 is SEHNR and CDR2 is FQNEAQ (reference sequence). The CDR3 length is 15 residues. CDR3 sequence (DNA): TGTGCCAGCAGCCACGGGGACAGCACAAATTTGGCCCAGTACTTC. This translates into CASSHGDSTNLAQYF.

V gene TRBV15 combines with J gene TRBJ1-2; 11 bases align to TRBD1. V shed 1 base, J shed 0 bases, and the junction held 4 bases outside the gene matches. Germline CDR1 LNHNV, CDR2 YYDKDF (reference sequence). This CDR3 region has 17 residues. CDR3: CATSRVGTGGPNYGYTF. Written as DNA, the CDR3 is TGTGCCACCAGCAGAGTTGGGACAGGGGGTCCTAACTATGGCTACACCTTC.

The CDR3 sequence is CASSPKRLAGVETQYF. The CDR3 coding sequence is TGTGCCAGCAGCCCCAAACGACTAGCGGGGGTGGAGACCCAGTACTTC. The chain recombines TRBV14 with TRBJ2-5; 12 nucleotides agree with TRBD2. CDR1 SGHDN and CDR2 FVKESK come from the germline V gene. The CDR3 covers 16 residues. V lost 4 bases to trimming and J lost 5 bases; unmatched junction nucleotides: 8.

The genes are TRBV14 and TRBJ2-7; D is unresolved. The CDR3 is made up of 11 amino acids. Trimming cost V 5 bases and J 3 bases, with 5 bases left between them. The germline V gene has CDR1 SGHDN and CDR2 FVKESK. CDR3 nucleotide sequence: TGTGCCAGCAGCGGTTACTACGAGCAGTACTTC. The encoded protein is CASSGYYEQYF.

This clone was observed a single time. The chain's CDR3 is CASSLGDRTEAFF. As DNA, the CDR3 is TGTGCCAGCAGCTTGGGGGATCGGACTGAAGCTTTCTTT. V and J are TRBV7-9 and TRBJ1-1; possible D gene TRBD1, 5 bases. The CDR3 consists of 13 residues. Trimming took 3 bases from V and 5 from J, leaving 10 bases between them. Germline V gene sequence: CDR1 SEHNR, CDR2 FQNEAQ (reference sequence).

This sequence joins TRBV25-1 and TRBJ2-3; no firm D call. Germline lookup yields CDR1 MGHDK and CDR2 SYGVNS. The CDR3 has 14 amino acids. V lost 0 bases, J lost 0 bases, and 4 bases lay in between. The CDR3 DNA reads TGTGCCAGCAGTGAATATACCAGCACAGATACGCAGTATTTT. Protein sequence: CASSEYTSTDTQYF.

This chain connects TRBV4-3 to TRBJ1-2, with D unclear. Germline V gene lookup returns CDR1 LGHNA and CDR2 YSLEER. The CDR3 totals 15 residues. The V end lost 0 bases, the J end lost 3 bases, and 11 bases lay between the germline ends. As DNA, the CDR3 is TGCGCCAGCAGCCAAGATCCACCCAAGGACTATGGCTACACCTTC. Protein product: CASSQDPPKDYGYTF.

This clone has only one observation. J is TRBJ1-5 and V is TRBV6-5; no reliable D call. The CDR3 is 15 residues long. The V end was cut by 6 bases, the J end by 7 bases, with 19 bases between. CDR1 and CDR2 (germline): MNHEY, SVGAGI. The CDR3 spells CASSPSTPLGQPQHF. As DNA, the CDR3 is TGTGCCAGCAGCCCAAGCACACCTCTCGGACAGCCCCAGCATTTT.

J is TRBJ2-5 and V is TRBV7-9; D not resolved. The CDR3 runs 10 residues. Germline V gives CDR1 SEHNR, CDR2 FQNEAQ (reference sequence). Trimming took 8 bases from V and 4 from J, leaving 5 bases between them. For the CDR3, the DNA is TGTGCCAGCGCCCGAGAGACCCAGTACTTC. It codes for CASARETQYF. The whole variable domain, remainder taken from reference TRBV7-9 and TRBJ2-5, is DTGVSQNPRHKITKRGQNVTFRCDPISEHNRLYWYRQTLGQGPEFLTYFQNEAQLEKSRLLSDRFSAERPKGSFSTLEIQRTEQGDSAMYLCASARETQYFGPGTRLLVL.

The chain employs TRBV28 and TRBJ2-4; no clear D. This CDR3 spans 15 amino acids. V was trimmed by 6 bases and J by 0 bases, leaving 12 bases between them. Germline-derived CDR1 and CDR2 are MDHEN and SYDVKM. The CDR3 spells CASSLDRVAKNIQYF. The DNA of the CDR3 is TGTGCCAGCAGCCTCGATAGGGTAGCCAAAAACATTCAGTACTTC.

This chain links TRBV11-2 with TRBJ2-1; 7 nucleotides line up with TRBD2. V was pared by 1 base and J by 3 bases, with 6 bases of the junction left unmatched. CDR1 is SGHAT, CDR2 FQNNGV, per germline. CDR3 length equals 16 residues. The CDR3 sequence is CASSLAGGDRYNEQFF. CDR3 sequence (DNA): TGTGCCAGCAGCTTAGCGGGGGGTGACCGCTACAATGAGCAGTTCTTC.

The chain links TRBV20-1 to TRBJ1-1, with unresolved D. V was shortened by 1 base and J by 8 bases, with 5 bases between the two germline ends. The CDR3 sequence is 10 residues long. CDR1 and CDR2 from the germline V gene are DFQATT and SNEGSKA (reference sequence). The CDR3 DNA follows: TGCAGTGCTAGAGGCAGGGAAGCTTTCTTT. Translating gives CSARGREAFF.

The V gene is TRBV28, the J gene TRBJ1-5, with D possibly matching TRBD1 (6 bases). The germline V gene has CDR1 MDHEN and CDR2 SYDVKM. This CDR3 contains 13 residues. V shed 3 bases and J shed 5 bases, with 8 bases lying between them. The CDR3 DNA follows: TGTGCCAGCAGTTTCCCAGGGGATCAGCCCCAGCATTTT. As protein: CASSFPGDQPQHF.

This chain's CDR3 is CASSVDWDRGENIQYF. The CDR3 nucleotides read TGTGCCAGCAGCGTAGATTGGGACAGGGGAGAAAACATTCAGTACTTC. The rearrangement joins TRBV9 to TRBJ2-4; 10 bases align to TRBD1. The germline gives CDR1 SGDLS, CDR2 YYNGEE. The CDR3 has 16 residues. The V and J ends lost 0 bases and 5 bases, in that order; junction bases with no gene match: 5.

The rearrangement joins TRBV2 to TRBJ1-5; possibly TRBD1 for D (5 bases). The CDR3 runs 14 residues. The germline V gene encodes CDR1 SNHLY and CDR2 FYNNEI. Trimming took 8 bases from V and 1 from J, leaving 12 bases between them. This chain's CDR3 is CASRRGISNQPQHF. In DNA, the CDR3 is TGTGCCAGCCGGAGGGGTATCAGCAATCAGCCCCAGCATTTT.

V usage is TRBV15 and J usage is TRBJ2-1; unclear D gene. Germline values: CDR1 LNHNV, CDR2 YYDKDF (reference sequence). This CDR3 contains 14 residues. Trimming stripped 0 bases from V and 7 bases from J, with 10 bases between. The chain's CDR3 is CATSREITFNEQFF. CDR3 coding DNA: TGTGCCACCAGCAGAGAAATCACCTTTAATGAGCAGTTCTTC.

The chain couples TRBV19 to TRBJ1-1; D is unclear. With 0 bases removed from V and 6 bases from J, the gap between germline ends came to 11 bases. CDR1 LNHDA and CDR2 SQIVND come from the germline V gene (reference sequence). This CDR3 comprises 14 residues. The DNA of the CDR3 is TGTGCCAGTAGTATAGAGGACGTTATCGCTGAAGCTTTCTTT. It codes for CASSIEDVIAEAFF.

The rearrangement uses TRBV9 and TRBJ2-2; D is possibly TRBD1 or TRBD2 (5 bases each). The CDR3 loop spans 16 amino acids. V was cut by 4 bases and J by 5 bases, with 18 bases left in between. CDR1 SGDLS and CDR2 YYNGEE come from the germline V gene. CDR3 region: CASSSPGRGRTGELFF. DNA of the CDR3: TGTGCCAGCAGCTCCCCCGGTCGGGGACGGACCGGGGAGCTGTTTTTT.

This clone was counted only a few times. The rearrangement uses TRBV5-4 and TRBJ2-7, with D possibly TRBD2 on 5 matching bases. Germline V lookup: CDR1 SGHNT, CDR2 YYREEE (reference sequence). This CDR3 has 13 residues. V lost 1 base to trimming and J lost 2 bases, with 7 bases between them. CDR3 sequence: CASSLYGTYEQYF. The DNA of the CDR3 is TGTGCCAGCAGCTTGTACGGGACCTACGAGCAGTACTTC.

This rearrangement joins TRBV11-3 to TRBJ2-6; D is perhaps TRBD2 (7 bases). Germline-derived CDR1 and CDR2 are SGHNT and YENEEA. This CDR3 comprises 15 residues. Trimming took off 3 bases at V and 4 bases at J, with 10 bases between the two ends. This CDR3 is CASSLGGPGANVLTF. CDR3 DNA: TGTGCCAGCAGCTTGGGGGGGCCGGGGGCCAACGTCCTGACTTTC.

The CDR3 DNA reads TGTGCCAGCAGCTTAGCGATAGGAGCGGGGGGGCGAGAGACCCAGTACTTC. This sequence encodes CASSLAIGAGGRETQYF. The chain has TRBV7-2 and TRBJ2-5, with 10 positions matching TRBD2. V lost 0 bases to trimming and J lost 4 bases; unmatched junction nucleotides: 8. Germline CDR1 is SGHTA and CDR2 is FQGNSA. There are 17 residues in the CDR3. The full variable domain, in which reference TRBV7-2 and TRBJ2-5 provide the parts outside the CDR3, is GAGVSQSPSNKVTEKGKDVELRCDPISGHTALYWYRQSLGQGLEFLIYFQGNSAPDKSGLPSDRFSAERTGGSVSTLTIQRTQQEDSAVYLCASSLAIGAGGRETQYFGPGTRLLVL.

V usage is TRBV14 and J usage is TRBJ2-2; D unresolved. CDR3 size: 17 residues. V lost 4 bases and J 6 bases, leaving 21 bases between the germline ends. Germline CDR1 reads SGHDN; CDR2 reads FVKESK. As DNA, the CDR3 is TGTGCCAGCAGCCTTCCAATAGGGCCCATAGGAGCCGGGGAGCTGTTTTTT. Protein: CASSLPIGPIGAGELFF.

V gene TRBV7-8 combines with J gene TRBJ2-7, with D perhaps TRBD2 (6 bases). Deletions cut 5 bases from V and 4 bases from J, with 12 bases between. Germline CDR1 is SGHVS and CDR2 is FQNEAQ. The CDR3 is made up of 13 amino acids. The CDR3: CASSKTRQYEQYF. The CDR3 region has the DNA TGTGCCAGCAGCAAGACTAGGCAGTACGAGCAGTACTTC.

This clone appeared once. The J gene is TRBJ2-3, the V gene TRBV5-8; maybe TRBD2 (5 bases). V lost 3 bases and J 8 bases, leaving 13 bases between the germline ends. The CDR3 totals 13 residues. Germline V gene data show CDR1 as SGHTS and CDR2 as YDEGEE. The CDR3 is CASSSGGRATQYF. The CDR3, as DNA: TGTGCCAGCAGCTCCGGCGGGCGTGCTACGCAGTATTTT.

The chain couples TRBV5-4 to TRBJ2-1; the D gene could be TRBD1 or TRBD2 (5 bases each). The CDR3 covers 15 residues. Trimming stripped 2 bases from V and 4 bases from J, with 13 bases between. Germline CDR1 is SGHNT and CDR2 is YYREEE (reference sequence). CDR3 loop: CASSFPGALYNEQFF. Written as DNA, the CDR3 is TGTGCCAGCAGCTTTCCCGGGGCTCTTTACAATGAGCAGTTCTTC.

The J gene is TRBJ2-7, the V gene TRBV19; 7 bases line up with TRBD1. Germline assignment: CDR1 LNHDA and CDR2 SQIVND (reference sequence). V trimming: 1 base; J trimming: 1 base; junction bases outside the gene matches: 1. The CDR3 contains 14 residues. The CDR3: CASSIGDRSYEQYF. In nucleotides, the CDR3 is TGTGCCAGTAGTATAGGGGACAGATCCTACGAGCAGTACTTC.